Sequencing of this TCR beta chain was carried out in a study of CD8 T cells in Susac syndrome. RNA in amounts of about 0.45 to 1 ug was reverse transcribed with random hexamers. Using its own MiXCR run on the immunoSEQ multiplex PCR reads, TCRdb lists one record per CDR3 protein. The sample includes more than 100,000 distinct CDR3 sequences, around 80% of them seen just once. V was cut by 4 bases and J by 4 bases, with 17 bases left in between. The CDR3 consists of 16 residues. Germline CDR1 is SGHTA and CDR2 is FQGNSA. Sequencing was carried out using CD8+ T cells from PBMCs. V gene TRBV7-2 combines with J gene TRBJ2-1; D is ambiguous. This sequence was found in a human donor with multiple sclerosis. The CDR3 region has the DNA TGTGCCAGCAGCTCCCCCAGTGGAGATCGGTACAATGAGCAGTTCTTC. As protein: CASSSPSGDRYNEQFF.